The 22 T cell receptor beta chains below were found in one sample sequenced in a study of blood T cell repertoires in COVID-19. Produced via immunoSEQ multiplex PCR; TCRdb's table is partial and in-frame only. The table records around 100,000 clones, nearly 90% of them present only once. Sequenced: peripheral blood. The receptor set was obtained from a woman aged 60-70 years with acute or convalescent COVID-19.

A few counts support this clone. V and J are TRBV2 and TRBJ1-1; D call uncertain. Germline assignment: CDR1 SNHLY and CDR2 FYNNEI. The V and J ends lost 8 bases and 5 bases respectively, with 18 bases between them. The CDR3 has 14 residues. The CDR3 sequence: CASGERETSTEAFF. Written as DNA, the CDR3 is TGTGCCAGCGGGGAGAGGGAGACGTCGACTGAAGCTTTCTTT.

V usage is TRBV15 and J usage is TRBJ1-5; weak D call: TRBD1 (6 bases). This CDR3 region has 14 residues. The V gene lost 1 base and the J gene lost 7 bases, with 11 bases spanning the gap. Looked up from germline, CDR1 is LNHNV and CDR2 is YYDKDF (reference sequence). CDR3 sequence reads: CATSRAGVEQPQHF. For the CDR3, the DNA is TGTGCCACCAGCAGAGCAGGGGTAGAACAGCCCCAGCATTTT.

The chain links TRBV5-1 to TRBJ2-2, with 9 bases matching TRBD2. The CDR3 is 16 residues long. The trim removed 0 bases at V and 4 bases at J, leaving 4 bases unmatched. Looked up from germline, CDR1 is SGHRS and CDR2 is YFSETQ. Written as DNA, the CDR3 is TGCGCCAGCAGCTTGGTGAAGCGGGGGGCCACCGGGGAGCTGTTTTTT. Its translation is CASSLVKRGATGELFF.

The chain has TRBV2 and TRBJ2-1; D perhaps matches TRBD2 (6 bases). From germline, CDR1 is SNHLY and CDR2 FYNNEI. The CDR3 has 15 residues. Between the trimmed V and J ends, which lost 5 bases and 6 bases, there was a span of 17 bases. CDR3 sequence reads: CASSSGPRGRNEQFF. The CDR3 DNA reads as TGTGCCAGCAGTAGCGGGCCCCGGGGACGCAATGAGCAGTTCTTC.

This chain links TRBV2 with TRBJ1-6, with TRBD1 identical over 7 bases. Germline-derived CDR1 and CDR2 are SNHLY and FYNNEI. The CDR3 is 13 residues long. The V segment lost 8 bases and the J segment 18 bases; nucleotides outside the gene matches: 16. The CDR3 DNA follows: TGTGCCAGCGATACAGGGGCTGGTTCCTTTCCCCACTTT. Amino acids: CASDTGAGSFPHF.

The chain employs TRBV30 and TRBJ2-7, with D possibly matching TRBD1 (8 bases). V lost 3 bases and J lost 2, with 26 bases in between. The CDR3 is made up of 18 amino acids. From germline, CDR1 is GTSNPN and CDR2 SVGIG (reference sequence). As DNA, the CDR3 is TGTGCCTGGAGCCCGACCTCGGGGGGCGGACAGGGTACCTACGAGCAGTACTTC. Its protein product is CAWSPTSGGGQGTYEQYF. Together with reference TRBV30 and TRBJ2-7, the CDR3 gives the full variable domain: SQTIHQWPATLVQPVGSPLSLECTVEGTSNPNLYWYRQAAGRGLQLLFYSVGIGQISSEVPQNLSASRPQDRQFILSSKKLLLSDSGFYLCAWSPTSGGGQGTYEQYFGPGTRLTVT.

This chain links TRBV28 with TRBJ2-5; a possible D gene is TRBD1 (6 bases). The germline CDR1 and CDR2 sequences are MDHEN and SYDVKM. The CDR3 sequence is 15 residues long. V was pared by 3 bases and J by 1 base, with 12 bases between. The CDR3 sequence: CASSFARTAQETQYF. The CDR3 DNA follows: TGTGCCAGCAGTTTTGCCCGGACAGCCCAAGAGACCCAGTACTTC. Full variable domain (remainder filled in from reference TRBV28 and TRBJ2-5): DVKVTQSSRYLVKRTGEKVFLECVQDMDHENMFWYRQDPGLGLRLIYFSYDVKMKEKGDIPEGYSVSREKKERFSLILESASTNQTSMYLCASSFARTAQETQYFGPGTRLLVL.

This clone appeared a few times. The gene calls are TRBV10-3 and TRBJ2-1; 13 bases map to TRBD2. Germline V CDR1 and CDR2: ENHRY, SYGVKD. The J segment lost 2 bases and the V segment lost 4 bases, leaving 2 bases of the junction unmatched. The CDR3 totals 16 residues. CDR3 protein: CAISGGTSGAYNEQFF. CDR3 DNA: TGTGCCATCAGTGGAGGGACTAGCGGGGCCTACAATGAGCAGTTCTTC.

This clone was picked up a small number of times. The gene calls are TRBV6-5 and TRBJ1-4; unclear D gene. The V gene's germline CDR1 is MNHEY and CDR2 SVGAGI. V dropped 5 bases and J dropped 7 bases, with 14 bases sitting between them. The CDR3 consists of 14 residues. This chain's CDR3 is CASSPRALGEKLFF. The CDR3, as DNA: TGTGCCAGCAGTCCGAGGGCCCTGGGTGAAAAACTGTTTTTT.

V is TRBV7-8 and J is TRBJ2-3; perhaps TRBD2 as D (6 bases). The CDR3 runs to 15 residues. Trimming shortened V by 2 bases and J by 2 bases, and 11 bases separated the two germline ends. The germline CDR1 and CDR2 sequences are SGHVS and FQNEAQ. The DNA for the CDR3 is TGTGCCAGCAGCTTACGGCGGGACCTCACAGATACGCAGTATTTT. This gives the protein CASSLRRDLTDTQYF.

V gene TRBV28 combines with J gene TRBJ1-5; D is unresolved. The germline V gene encodes CDR1 MDHEN and CDR2 SYDVKM. CDR3 length: 14 amino acids. V shed 3 bases and J shed 1 base, with 7 bases lying between them. CDR3 residues: CASSFGISNQPQHF. CDR3 sequence (DNA): TGTGCCAGCAGTTTTGGCATCAGCAATCAGCCCCAGCATTTT.

The J gene is TRBJ2-1, the V gene TRBV7-3, with TRBD2 as a possible D gene (6 bases). Germline CDR1 SGHTA, CDR2 FQGTGA. The length of the CDR3 is 16 residues. The V end was cut by 5 bases, the J end by 0 bases, with 14 bases between. The CDR3 is CASSPQAGLSYNEQFF. Written as DNA, the CDR3 is TGTGCCAGCAGCCCCCAAGCGGGCCTCTCCTACAATGAGCAGTTCTTC. Complete variable domain (other parts from reference TRBV7-3 and TRBJ2-1): GAGVSQTPSNKVTEKGKYVELRCDPISGHTALYWYRQSLGQGPEFLIYFQGTGAADDSGLPNDRFFAVRPEGSVSTLKIQRTERGDSAVYLCASSPQAGLSYNEQFFGPGTRLTVL.

The V call is TRBV19, the J call TRBJ1-1; 7 bases fit TRBD1. The CDR3 is made up of 16 amino acids. Germline assignment: CDR1 LNHDA and CDR2 SQIVND (reference sequence). Unmatched junction bases numbered 6, after V lost 1 base and J lost 1 base. CDR3 DNA: TGTGCCAGTAGTATAGGTCCGGGACAGAAGAACACTGAAGCTTTCTTT. Translation gives CASSIGPGQKNTEAFF. Full variable domain (missing parts from reference TRBV19 and TRBJ1-1): DGGITQSPKYLFRKEGQNVTLSCEQNLNHDAMYWYRQDPGQGLRLIYYSQIVNDFQKGDIAEGYSVSREKKESFPLTVTSAQKNPTAFYLCASSIGPGQKNTEAFFGQGTRLTVV.

The genes are TRBV5-6 and TRBJ2-7; D is perhaps TRBD2 (6 bases). Germline CDR1 is SGHDT and CDR2 is YYEEEE. The CDR3 totals 19 residues. V lost 2 bases and J 3 bases, leaving 27 bases between the germline ends. The DNA of the CDR3 is TGTGCCAGCAGCTTTTCGCGAGGATCTCCCGGGACTCCCGACTACGAGCAGTACGTC. Its protein is CASSFSRGSPGTPDYEQYV.

The V gene is TRBV28, the J gene TRBJ2-7; the D is unclear. Germline V gene lookup returns CDR1 MDHEN and CDR2 SYDVKM. V lost 7 bases, J lost 0 bases, and 13 bases lay in between. The CDR3 contains 14 residues. The CDR3 loop reads CASKPDIPSYEQYF. CDR3 DNA: TGTGCCAGCAAGCCAGACATCCCCTCCTACGAGCAGTACTTC.

Concerning this clone: In this CDR3 the conserved last residue, phenylalanine or tryptophan, is missing, so a read error is likely. The DNA is left out, because the CDR3 cannot be placed on it with certainty; the CDR3 is given as TCRdb lists it. V is TRBV7-9 and J is TRBJ1-2; the table's TRBD1 call for D was not verified on the DNA. Germline CDR1 SEHNR, CDR2 FQNEAQ (reference sequence). Ends included, the CDR3 has 14 residues. The CDR3 protein is CASSLIGTGGKLSL.

The V and J genes are TRBV5-1 and TRBJ2-2, with D perhaps matching TRBD1 (6 bases). CDR1 and CDR2 (germline): SGHRS, YFSETQ. V shed 6 bases and J shed 2 bases, with 17 bases lying between them. This CDR3 spans 16 amino acids. The CDR3 here is CASTMGTGINTGELFF. The CDR3 nucleotides read TGCGCCAGCACCATGGGAACAGGGATAAACACCGGGGAGCTGTTTTTT.

The CDR3 nucleotides are TGTGCCAGCCATAAGAACCTACAGGCGGCCTCTGGAAACACCATATATTTT. The encoded protein is CASHKNLQAASGNTIYF. This sequence joins TRBV18 and TRBJ1-3, with D tentatively TRBD1 (5 bases). Trimming left V 8 bases short and J 0 bases short, with 20 bases between. Germline V CDR1 and CDR2: KGHSH, LQKENI. The CDR3 totals 17 residues. The variable domain in full, completed from reference TRBV18 and TRBJ1-3, reads NAGVMQNPRHLVRRRGQEARLRCSPMKGHSHVYWYRQLPEEGLKFMVYLQKENIIDESGMPKERFSAEFPKEGPSILRIQQVVRGDSAAYFCASHKNLQAASGNTIYFGEGSWLTVV.

This clone was observed a few times. This CDR3 is also generated by other DNA sequences in the sample. This chain links TRBV25-1 with TRBJ1-1, with 9 bases aligning to TRBD1. The CDR3 spans 13 residues. V lost 4 bases to trimming and J lost 5 bases; unmatched junction nucleotides: 2. Germline V CDR1 and CDR2: MGHDK, SYGVNS. Here the CDR3 DNA reads TGTGCCAGCAGTGGACAGGGGGGGACTGAAGCTTTCTTT. Translated: CASSGQGGTEAFF.

The rearrangement joins TRBV10-3 to TRBJ1-2; D is possibly TRBD1 (6 bases). Germline V CDR1 and CDR2: ENHRY, SYGVKD. The CDR3 has 12 residues. V lost 3 bases and J lost 6, with 8 bases in between. CDR3 amino acids: CAISDPGDGYTF. CDR3 nucleotide sequence: TGTGCCATCAGTGACCCAGGGGATGGCTACACCTTC.

V gene TRBV5-1 combines with J gene TRBJ2-4; TRBD2 matches 8 bases. The trim removed 4 bases at V and 3 bases at J, leaving 9 bases unmatched. Germline V gene data show CDR1 as SGHRS and CDR2 as YFSETQ. The CDR3 has 16 amino acids. The CDR3 is CASSPNSGVGKNIQYF. The CDR3 bases are TGCGCCAGCAGCCCAAATAGCGGGGTAGGCAAAAACATTCAGTACTTC.

This chain uses TRBV5-8 with TRBJ2-7; TRBD2 might be the D (6 bases). Trimming shortened V by 2 bases and J by 5 bases, and 23 bases separated the two germline ends. The germline CDR1 and CDR2 sequences are SGHTS and YDEGEE. The CDR3 sequence is 17 residues long. In nucleotides, the CDR3 is TGTGCCAGCAGCTTTCCGGGACTTGGGAGATCTCAGCACGAGCAGTACTTC. It translates to CASSFPGLGRSQHEQYF.